The clone carrying this TCR beta chain was seen many times. As yet, its antigen is unknown. The data derive from a study of molecular identifiers for immune sequencing clone quantification. Findings of the study overall: Barcode collisions between identical TCR molecules could shrink estimates of highly expanded clone sizes. Clonotypes topping 20 RNA copies carried over 98% of effector molecules but under 1% of naive ones.

TCRdb re-analysed the PCR reads in MiXCR, keeping a single row per CDR3 protein. The sample consists of more than 300,000 distinct CDR3 sequences, about 22% of them appearing once. This CDR3 region has 12 residues. Germline values: CDR1 GTSNPN, CDR2 SVGIG (reference sequence). V lost 1 base, J lost 7 bases, and 9 bases lay in between. The source material was naive CD8+ T cells from blood, with Jurkat cell RNA spiked in. The subset denotes: FACS-sorted CD8+CD4-CCR7+CD45RA+ naive T cells. The source of this sequence is a human donor in good health. Some libraries in this study had Jurkat cell RNA spiked in. The rearrangement uses TRBV30 and TRBJ2-3; D is possibly TRBD1 (6 bases). In nucleotides, the CDR3 is TGTGCCTGGAGTGCCACAGGGAATACGCAGTATTTT. It yields the protein CAWSATGNTQYF.